The clone carrying this TCR beta chain was counted many times. Germline CDR1 is SGHRS and CDR2 is YFSETQ. The trim removed 4 bases at V and 8 bases at J, leaving 9 bases unmatched. The CDR3 is 14 residues long. The sample originates from a study of regulatory T cells in long-lasting Graves disease. Time point reported: persistent/refractory GD, antithyroid drugs over 5 years with positive TRAb. PBMC-derived RNA was used for the TCR library. Combining iRepertoire HTBI primers with Arm-PCR of CDR3 regions, the authors built TCR beta libraries. TCRdb reanalysed the multiplex PCR reads using MiXCR and keeps one entry per CDR3 protein. The sample carries 400,000 to 450,000 distinct CDR3 sequences, 20% to 25% recorded once.

The sequencing used peripheral blood mononuclear cells (PBMCs), collected when the disease was refractory, from a patient treated with antithyroid drugs. V usage is TRBV5-1 and J usage is TRBJ1-2, with 9 bases fitting TRBD1. This TCR came from a female donor with Graves disease. Here the CDR3 reads CASSRGTGLEGYTF. The CDR3, as DNA: TGCGCCAGCAGCCGCGGGACAGGGCTCGAAGGCTACACCTTC.